This T cell receptor (beta chain) was sequenced in a study of blood T cell repertoires in COVID-19. For the study at large: COVID-19 samples from acute and convalescent phases originated in the United States, Italy and Spain. Sample material is recorded as cDNA or gDNA derived from T cells, B-cell-depleted T cells, or PBMCs.

Trimming left V 7 bases short and J 4 bases short, with 16 bases between. CDR1 and CDR2 (germline): SNHLY, FYNNEI. The length of the CDR3 is 14 residues. In the original workflow: Nucleated cell number was recorded as an estimate derived from reference gene primer amplification. The repertoire was sequenced with immunoSEQ multiplex PCR; TCRdb's copy has only in-frame clones and lacks some. The V and J calls and clone size come from that table; D and trimming were worked out from the DNA. Of about 63,000 clones in the sample, 79% were seen once. The source of this sequence is a human donor in a cohort sampled during active COVID-19. This rearrangement joins TRBV2 to TRBJ1-2; D is unresolved. The sequenced sample was peripheral blood. The chain's CDR3 is CASNSARGFYGYTF. The CDR3 coding sequence is TGTGCCAGCAATAGTGCCCGTGGTTTCTATGGCTACACCTTC.